The table lists the clone carrying this T cell receptor beta chain with a few counts. Antigen: not known. This sample was taken from a study of T cell responses to AZD1222 COVID-19 vaccine. Overall study findings and caveats: Regions 160-218 and 743-854 held dominance among vaccine-associated CD4 TCRs, which spanned spike. Unmutated regions of variants are reportedly targeted by nearly half of spike-specific TCRs. Spike-specific TCR breadth and depth grew following two AZD1222 doses.

Clones were read by immunoSEQ multiplex PCR, and TCRdb kept only the in-frame ones, dropping some. The sample has more than 100,000 clones, about nine tenths seen once; the top ten hold roughly 7.7%. The CDR3 contains 15 residues. The germline CDR1 and CDR2 sequences are DFQATT and SNEGSKA (reference sequence). Between the trimmed V and J ends, which lost 3 bases and 7 bases, there was a span of 19 bases. This rearrangement joins TRBV20-1 to TRBJ1-5; D is uncertain. The receptor was isolated from an adult in good health. Sequenced material: peripheral blood, taken on day 0 of AZD1222 vaccination. The CDR3 loop reads CSASSSGSTGQPQHF. The CDR3 DNA reads TGCAGTGCTAGTTCATCGGGGTCGACTGGGCAGCCCCAGCATTTT.